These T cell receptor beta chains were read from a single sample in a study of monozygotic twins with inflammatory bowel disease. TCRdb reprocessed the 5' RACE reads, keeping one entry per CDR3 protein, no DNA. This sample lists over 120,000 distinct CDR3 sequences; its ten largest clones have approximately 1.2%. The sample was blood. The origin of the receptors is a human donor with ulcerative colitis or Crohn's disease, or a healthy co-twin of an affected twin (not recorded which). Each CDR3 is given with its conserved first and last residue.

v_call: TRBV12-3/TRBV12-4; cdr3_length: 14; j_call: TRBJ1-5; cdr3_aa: CASSHAFGNQPQHF
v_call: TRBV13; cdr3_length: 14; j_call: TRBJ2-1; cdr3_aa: CASNAGTEYNEQFF
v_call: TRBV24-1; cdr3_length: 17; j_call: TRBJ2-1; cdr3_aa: CATSDLGSVGGRGEQFF
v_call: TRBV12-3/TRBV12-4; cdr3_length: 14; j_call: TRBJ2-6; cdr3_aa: CATALRSGANVLTF
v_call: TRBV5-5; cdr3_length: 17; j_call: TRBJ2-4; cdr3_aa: CASSLEVGEGGKNIQYF
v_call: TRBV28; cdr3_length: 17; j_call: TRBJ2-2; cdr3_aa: CASRLPSGQGNTGELFF
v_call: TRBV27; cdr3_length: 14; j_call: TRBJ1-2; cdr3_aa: CASSSWTAPGGYTF
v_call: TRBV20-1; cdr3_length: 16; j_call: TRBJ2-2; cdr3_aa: CSARDWRGADTGELFF
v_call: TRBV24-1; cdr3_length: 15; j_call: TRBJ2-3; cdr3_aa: CATSDTRGRTDTQYF
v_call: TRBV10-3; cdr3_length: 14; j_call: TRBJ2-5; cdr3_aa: CAISESTQKETQYF
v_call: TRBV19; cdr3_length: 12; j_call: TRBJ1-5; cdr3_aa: CASSIQLQPQHF
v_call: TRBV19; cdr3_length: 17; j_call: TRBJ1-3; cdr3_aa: CASWTGQRPFSGNTIYF
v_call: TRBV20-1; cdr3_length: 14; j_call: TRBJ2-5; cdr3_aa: CSARSPQPFGAQYF
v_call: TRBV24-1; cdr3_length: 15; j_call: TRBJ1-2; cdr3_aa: CATSAGTGGSYGYTF
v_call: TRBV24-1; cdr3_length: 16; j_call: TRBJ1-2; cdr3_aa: CATSDSRQGGDYGYTF
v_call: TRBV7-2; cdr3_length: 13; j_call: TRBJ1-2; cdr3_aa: CASSSSGGRGYTF
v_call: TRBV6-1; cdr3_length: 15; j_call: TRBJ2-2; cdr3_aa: CASSMTAGLAGELFF
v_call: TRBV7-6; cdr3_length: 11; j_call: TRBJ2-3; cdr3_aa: CASSLAHQQYF
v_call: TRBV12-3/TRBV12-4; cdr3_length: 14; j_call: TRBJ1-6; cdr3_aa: CASSLISEGSPLHF
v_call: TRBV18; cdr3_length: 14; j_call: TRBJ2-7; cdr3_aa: CASRTSGNNYEQYF
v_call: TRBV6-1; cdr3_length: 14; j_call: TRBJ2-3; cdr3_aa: CASSPSGRTDTQYF
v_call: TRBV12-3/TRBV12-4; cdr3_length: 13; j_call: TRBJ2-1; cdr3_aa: CASSTIGTLEQFF
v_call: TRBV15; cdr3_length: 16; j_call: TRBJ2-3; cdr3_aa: CATSRELAGLTDTQYF
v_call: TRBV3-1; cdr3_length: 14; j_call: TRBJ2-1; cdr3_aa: CASSLTSGSNEQFF
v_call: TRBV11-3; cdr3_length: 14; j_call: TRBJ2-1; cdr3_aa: CASSLDQAYNEQFF
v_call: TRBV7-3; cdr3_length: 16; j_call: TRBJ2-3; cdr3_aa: CASSLGQSALTDTQYF
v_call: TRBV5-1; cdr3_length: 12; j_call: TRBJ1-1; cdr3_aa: CASTGVASEAFF
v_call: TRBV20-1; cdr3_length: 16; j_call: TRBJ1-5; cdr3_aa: CSARDNAGGGFQPQHF
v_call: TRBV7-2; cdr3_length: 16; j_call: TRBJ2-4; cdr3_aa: CASSFGAGGGGDIQYF
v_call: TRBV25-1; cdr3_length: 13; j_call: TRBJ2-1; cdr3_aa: CASSEGTSNEQFF
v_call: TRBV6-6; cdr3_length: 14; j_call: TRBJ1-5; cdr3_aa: CASSYGPGYQPQHF
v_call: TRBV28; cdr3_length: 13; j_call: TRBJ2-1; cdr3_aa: CASSLSSGFEQFF
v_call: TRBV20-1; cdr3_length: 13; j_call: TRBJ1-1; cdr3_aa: CSAPGAANTEAFF
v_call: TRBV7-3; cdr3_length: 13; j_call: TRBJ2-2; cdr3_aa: CASSTYRDGELFF
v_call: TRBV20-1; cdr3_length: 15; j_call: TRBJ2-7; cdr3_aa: CSALAGDPLADEQYF
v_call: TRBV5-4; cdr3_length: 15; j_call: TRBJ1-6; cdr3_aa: CASSLDTRRNSPLHF
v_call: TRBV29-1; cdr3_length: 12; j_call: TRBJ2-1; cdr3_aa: CSVRTGVDEQFF
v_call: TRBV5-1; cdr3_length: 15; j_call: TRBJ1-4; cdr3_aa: CASSLAVEANEKLFF
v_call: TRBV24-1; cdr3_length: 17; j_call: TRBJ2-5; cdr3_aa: CATSDWGGQGWQETQYF
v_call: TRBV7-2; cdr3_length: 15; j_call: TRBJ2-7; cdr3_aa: CASSLSSGASYEQYF
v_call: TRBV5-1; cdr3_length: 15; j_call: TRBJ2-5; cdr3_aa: CASSILAGAVETQYF